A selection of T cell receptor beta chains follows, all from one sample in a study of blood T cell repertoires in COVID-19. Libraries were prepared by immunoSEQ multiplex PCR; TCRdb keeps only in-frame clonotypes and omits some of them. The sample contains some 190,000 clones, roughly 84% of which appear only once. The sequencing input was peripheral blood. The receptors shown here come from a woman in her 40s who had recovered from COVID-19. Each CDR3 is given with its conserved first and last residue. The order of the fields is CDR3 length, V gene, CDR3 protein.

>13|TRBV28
CASSLNTYQPQHF
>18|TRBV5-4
CASSFPSSGRAGVDTQYF
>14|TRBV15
CATSRDLEDKGYTF
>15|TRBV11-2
CASSFGLADTGELFF
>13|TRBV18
CASSPNLDYEQYF
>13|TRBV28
CASHGTPKETQYF
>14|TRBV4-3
CASSQDQGPYGYTF
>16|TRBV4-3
CASSQDRVGGTGEQYF
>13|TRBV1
CTSSHGTGNGYTF
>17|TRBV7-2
CASSLGSRLAVPYEQYF
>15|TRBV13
CASSLEGQGHNEQYF
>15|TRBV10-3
CAISGTSGTQETQYF
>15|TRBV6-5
CASSYWDREDNEQFF
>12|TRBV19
CASSIPGRGQYF
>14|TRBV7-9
CASSLSQYGGEQYF
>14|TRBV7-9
CASSQTGLAAEAFF
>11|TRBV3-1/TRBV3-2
CASSQVSEQFF